One TCR beta chain is described in this entry. The antigen it binds to is not known. No base quality values were provided; no much bigger clone lies one nucleotide off. The cohort was made up of several hundred healthy bone marrow donors. At the time of sampling, all cohort members were nominally healthy, though unrecorded immune exposures were likely present. The donor tested CMV seronegative and was one of the 352 seronegative cohort members. A peripheral blood sample was provided by each donor, and peripheral blood mononuclear cells were used for TCR beta sequencing. Genomic DNA was extracted from the blood cell samples with the Qiagen DNeasy Blood Extraction Kit. The data derive from a study of cytomegalovirus exposure and HLA in healthy donors (dated 2017 in TCRdb). Regarding the complete study: An earlier analysis of approximately 550 of the donors reported more than 250 Gb of sequence data and 117 million unique TCR beta sequences from roughly 180 million T cells. In a later genetic analysis, genome-wide SNP genotypes for about 55% of the 666 donors were used, and that subset was treated as a discovery cohort. Roughly 5 DR-DQ haplotypes were handled as single units for association and clustering, since linkage in the cohort was strong. The study combined high-throughput TCR immunosequencing, statistical association of individual TCRs with disease status, and machine learning to predict cytomegalovirus infection status. HLA typing included class I and class II loci at four-digit resolution. Donor age, sex, ethnicity and CMV serostatus were collected together with the repertoire data. The study used immunosequencing to profile the T cell repertoires of under 700 subjects and linked those repertoires to cytomegalovirus serostatus. Typing coverage varied by locus: 629-630 donors for A, B, C, DRB1 and DQB1; more than 500 for DQA1; approximately 570 for DPA1; fewer than 480 for DPB1. Among the approximately 400 genotyped donors, around 79% belonged to the genetic ancestry cluster associated with self-reported Caucasian donors. An early release covering 500 to 750 HLA-typed donors comprised 250 to 350 gigabases of sequencing data and tens of millions of unique TCR sequences. The aim of the study was to test whether cataloging public T cell receptors could identify signatures of past pathogen exposure. A later analysis re-analyzed previously published TCR beta repertoires from several hundred donors and added high-resolution HLA genotyping to study TCR occurrence patterns. In the later analysis, no new phenotypic data were used to find candidate immune exposures; instead, reliance was placed on TCR beta sequences and their occurrence across donors. Every repertoire in the discovery cohort had been generated on one and the same sequencing platform. In addition to the first cohort of 666 subjects, a separate validation cohort of 120 different subjects was used. In an earlier analysis of over 550 of the donors, high-throughput TCR beta sequencing was used to judge whether each TCR beta V gene segment behaved as functional or pseudogenic. On average, roughly 240,000 unique TCR beta nucleotide sequences were sequenced per donor among about 400 genotyped donors of the cohort, with roughly 20% of those sequences being non-productive.

Broader findings and caveats from the paper: Most TCR sequences were seen in very few donors, while some public TCRs were found in many individuals. Three of the identified cytomegalovirus-associated TCR beta chains were confirmed in vitro to be specific for cytomegalovirus antigens. CMV serostatus was the only immune exposure information available for the cohort. Only TCR beta chains were sequenced in this cohort, and the absence of alpha or paired-chain data limited detectable features. The classifier was reported to diagnose cytomegalovirus status with high specificity and sensitivity in both the original and validation cohorts. An association between a missense DCLRE1C variant and V-gene and J-gene trimming of TCR beta chains was found in a later genetic analysis and replicated in an independent cohort. Broadly in line with IMGT annotations, most TCR beta V segments showed up in productive rearrangements about 87% or about 30% of the time in an earlier analysis of several hundred of the donors. A later analysis associated 16,951 TCR beta sequences with specific HLA alleles at a false discovery rate of 0.05. The 87-base-pair reads could not distinguish some IMGT-functional V segments, including TRBV6-2 and TRBV6-3, so those segments were excluded. The study listed 170 or so TCR beta chains as associated with cytomegalovirus. A cluster of highly shared sequence variants was judged likely to be a technical artifact of the sequencing pipeline. A later analysis found that HLA-associated TCR beta chains were more clonally expanded and had lower generation probabilities than equally common non-associated chains. A later genetic analysis reported fewer N-insertions in productive TCRs among donors in an Asian-associated ancestry cluster than the approximately 700-donor mean. The earlier analysis of about 600 of the donors excluded about 16 rarely observed V segments, including chromosome 9 orphons, because counts were too low. Linkage disequilibrium might explain the correlated functional status among segregating V segments, but an unknown experimental factor could not be ruled out. According to a later analysis, parvovirus B19, influenza, CMV and Epstein-Barr virus appeared linked to several top co-occurrence clusters. The authors suggested that the approach could potentially be generalized to other disease states and immunological phenotypes. In a later analysis, TCR association rates were found to vary across HLA loci, with the most associated TCRs seen for DRB1 alleles and the fewest for HLA-C alleles. Because some donors lacked HLA typing at each locus, the association tests relied only on the typed subset. A further reported finding was that TCR beta sequences accurately predicted the HLA-A and HLA-B alleles for most subjects in the first cohort. Assigning TCR associations to individual alleles was difficult when HLA alleles, especially DR and DQ, strongly co-occurred. Most CMV-associated TCR beta chains appeared to be HLA-restricted in a later analysis, and the HLA associations seemed to be driven largely by CMV exposure. The presence/absence analyses assumed that sequencing depth was roughly uniform across donors, and that assumption may not be true.

Counted from cysteine to phenylalanine, this CDR3 has 16 amino acids. CDR3 DNA only is kept here, 48 bases in frame from base 1. Trimming accounts for 2 bases at V and 9 bases at J, while the number of junction bases matched to no gene is 9. From a lookup of the germline V gene, CDR1 and CDR2 are SGDLS and YYNGEE. Preparation of the library involved the immunoSEQ multiplex PCR assay. The multiplex PCR relied on a mix of 60 forward primers for TCR Vbeta segments and 13 reverse primers for TCR Jbeta segments. A multiplex PCR assay on genomic DNA amplified the CDR3 region of rearranged TCR beta genes. On the Illumina HiSeq System, the amplified TCR beta libraries were sequenced as 87-base-pair reads. For the original study's pipeline: Across the roughly 640 repertoires, a later analysis counted around 80 million unique TCR beta chains, some 11 million of which were shared by at least two donors. Raw reads were error-corrected and collapsed into unique sequences by a nearest-neighbor algorithm in which closely related sequences were merged to remove PCR and sequencing errors. Alignment of CDR3 sequences to IMGT reference sequences was used to assign V, D and J gene segments. For a sequence to be retained, a match of at least six nucleotides was required to both a V gene segment and a J gene segment. A rearrangement counted as productive if the CDR3 had no stop codons and remained in frame with V and J, and every other rearrangement counted as non-productive. CDR3 was defined according to IMGT convention as the region running from the second conserved V-encoded cysteine to the conserved J-encoded phenylalanine. The earlier analysis of about 570 of the donors excluded any sequence lacking an unambiguous match to a single V gene segment. In an earlier analysis of 450 to 700 of the donors, V segments were called functional above 56.7% productive rearrangements and were called segregating when the between-donor standard deviation exceeded 5%. A statistical classification framework was developed to diagnose cytomegalovirus status using the catalog of TCR beta chain sequences. In a later analysis, TCR nucleotide sequences were compared against IMGT/GENE-DB human TR gene sequences so that V and J genes could be assigned. Using the TCRdist pipeline, a later analysis assigned CDR3 sequences along with most-parsimonious VDJ recombination scenarios. A later analysis defined each TCR beta chain by its CDR3 amino acid sequence plus V-gene family, and excluded reads lacking a unique V-gene family. A later analysis removed 450 to 600 highly shared, low-generation-probability nucleotide sequences to deal with suspected cross-contamination and a sequencing artifact. In a later analysis, a clonal expansion index was calculated for each public chain from normalized within-repertoire ranks of inferred template counts. Generation probabilities in a later analysis came from a VDJ recombination model fitted to out-of-frame rearrangements, and those results were checked against IGoR. Hypergeometric tests were used in a later analysis to score TCR-TCR, TCR-HLA and TCR-CMV co-occurrence, with a repertoire-size bias correction applied to the TCR pairs. False discovery rates were estimated in a later analysis by permuting HLA or CMV assignments 20 times. In a later analysis, co-occurring TCRs were grouped with DBSCAN, and TCRdist sequence similarity was added when clustering was performed within HLA-allele-positive subsets. Repertoires with fewer than 30,000 or more than 120,000 public chains were left out of co-occurrence clustering, as were five repertoires with anomalous nucleotide sharing. Held by TCRdb, this immuneACCESS table contains in-frame sequences only and omits some clones. Under half of the omission traces to an unresolved V gene where checked; the cause of the rest is unknown. The V and J calls and clone size were taken over from that table, and D and trimming were inferred from the DNA. In all, the sample holds over 200,000 clones, and just under 85% of those were seen once. About 0.6% of the sample lies in the top ten.

Rearrangement joined TRBV9 to TRBJ2-1; TRBD2 agrees with 12 junctional bases. Sequencing was performed on PBMCs. The sequence was collected from a woman in her thirties or forties in good health and CMV-seronegative. CDR3 region: CASSVTSGGPRGEQFF. At the DNA level, the sequence is TGTGCCAGCAGCGTGACTAGCGGGGGCCCTCGGGGTGAGCAGTTCTTC.